This T cell receptor (beta chain) stems from a study of T cell changes during pregnancy in multiple sclerosis. CDR3 length equals 16 residues. V lost 2 bases to trimming and J lost 1 base, with 12 bases between them. Germline V gives CDR1 MNHNS, CDR2 SASEGT. Sequencing used immunoSEQ multiplex PCR; TCRdb keeps in-frame clones, though not all of them. The data hold around 48,000 clones, with 80% to 95% observed a single time. This sequence originates from a female donor in good health, enrolled as a control in a pregnancy study. The material sequenced was CD4+ T cells from peripheral blood mononuclear cells, taken in the second trimester of pregnancy. The genes are TRBV6-1 and TRBJ1-5, with a tentative D call TRBD1 (6 bases). The CDR3 region is CASSEPGHGSNQPQHF. The CDR3 coding sequence is TGTGCCAGCAGTGAACCGGGACACGGGAGCAATCAGCCCCAGCATTTT.